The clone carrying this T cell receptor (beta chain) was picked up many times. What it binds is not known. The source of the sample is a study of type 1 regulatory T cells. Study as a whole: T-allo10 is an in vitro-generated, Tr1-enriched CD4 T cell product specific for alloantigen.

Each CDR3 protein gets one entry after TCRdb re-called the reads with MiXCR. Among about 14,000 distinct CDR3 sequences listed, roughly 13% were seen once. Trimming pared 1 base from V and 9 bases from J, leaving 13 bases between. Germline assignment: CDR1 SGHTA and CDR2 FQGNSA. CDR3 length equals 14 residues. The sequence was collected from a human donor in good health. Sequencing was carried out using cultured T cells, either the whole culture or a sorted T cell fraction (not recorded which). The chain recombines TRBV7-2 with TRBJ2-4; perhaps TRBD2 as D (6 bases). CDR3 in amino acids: CASSLGRESRIQYF. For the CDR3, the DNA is TGTGCCAGCAGCTTAGGACGGGAGTCCCGCATTCAGTACTTC.